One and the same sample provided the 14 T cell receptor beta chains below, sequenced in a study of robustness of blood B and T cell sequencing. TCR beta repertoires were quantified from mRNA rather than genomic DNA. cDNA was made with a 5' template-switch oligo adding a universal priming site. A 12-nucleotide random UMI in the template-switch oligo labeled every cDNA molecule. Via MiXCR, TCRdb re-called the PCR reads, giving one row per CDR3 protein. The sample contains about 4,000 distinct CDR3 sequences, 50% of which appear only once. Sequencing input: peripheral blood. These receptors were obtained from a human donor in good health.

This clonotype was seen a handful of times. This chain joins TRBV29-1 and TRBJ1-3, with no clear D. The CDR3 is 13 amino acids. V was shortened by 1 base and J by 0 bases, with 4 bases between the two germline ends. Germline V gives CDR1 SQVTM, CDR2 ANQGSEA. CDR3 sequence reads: CSVEANSGNTIYF. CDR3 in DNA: TGCAGCGTTGAAGCGAACTCTGGAAACACCATATATTTT.

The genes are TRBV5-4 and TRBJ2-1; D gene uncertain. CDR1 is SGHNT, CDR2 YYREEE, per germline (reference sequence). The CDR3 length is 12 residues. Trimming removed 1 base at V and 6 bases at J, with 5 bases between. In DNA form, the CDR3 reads TGTGCCAGCAGCTTGCAAAGCAATGAGCAGTTCTTC. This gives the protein CASSLQSNEQFF.

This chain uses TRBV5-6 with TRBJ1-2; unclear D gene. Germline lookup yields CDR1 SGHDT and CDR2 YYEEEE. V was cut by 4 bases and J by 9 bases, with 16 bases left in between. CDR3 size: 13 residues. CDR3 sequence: CASSPTTEVSYTF. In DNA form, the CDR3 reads TGTGCCAGCAGCCCGACCACAGAGGTCAGCTACACCTTC. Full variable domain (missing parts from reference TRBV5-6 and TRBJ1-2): DAGVTQSPTHLIKTRGQQVTLRCSPKSGHDTVSWYQQALGQGPQFIFQYYEEEERQRGNFPDRFSGHQFPNYSSELNVNALLLGDSALYLCASSPTTEVSYTFGSGTRLTVV.

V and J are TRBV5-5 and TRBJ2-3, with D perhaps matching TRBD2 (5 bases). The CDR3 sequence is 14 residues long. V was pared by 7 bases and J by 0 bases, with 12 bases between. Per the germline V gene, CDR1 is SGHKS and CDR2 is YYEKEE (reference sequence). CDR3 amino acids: CASRILVSTDTQYF. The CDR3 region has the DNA TGTGCCAGCCGAATACTAGTGAGCACAGATACGCAGTATTTT.

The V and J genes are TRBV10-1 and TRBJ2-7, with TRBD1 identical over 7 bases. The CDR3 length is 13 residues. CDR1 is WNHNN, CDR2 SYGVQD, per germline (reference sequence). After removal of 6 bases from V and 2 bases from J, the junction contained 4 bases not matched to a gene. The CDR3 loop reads CASSPGTAYEQYF. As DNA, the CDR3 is TGCGCCAGCAGCCCCGGGACAGCCTACGAGCAGTACTTC.

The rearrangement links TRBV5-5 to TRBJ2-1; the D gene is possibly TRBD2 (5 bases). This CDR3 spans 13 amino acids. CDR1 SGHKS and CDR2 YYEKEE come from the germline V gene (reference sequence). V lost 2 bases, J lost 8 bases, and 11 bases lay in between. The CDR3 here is CASSFPGIHEQFF. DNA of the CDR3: TGTGCCAGCAGCTTTCCCGGGATCCATGAGCAGTTCTTC. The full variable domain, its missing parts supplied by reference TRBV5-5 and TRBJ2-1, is DAGVTQSPTHLIKTRGQQVTLRCSPISGHKSVSWYQQVLGQGPQFIFQYYEKEERGRGNFPDRFSARQFPNYSSELNVNALLLGDSALYLCASSFPGIHEQFFGPGTRLTVL.

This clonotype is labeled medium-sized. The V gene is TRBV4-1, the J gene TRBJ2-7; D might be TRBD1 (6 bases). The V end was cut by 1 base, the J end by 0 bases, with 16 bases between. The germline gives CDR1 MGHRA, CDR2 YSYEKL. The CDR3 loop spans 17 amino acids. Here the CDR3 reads CASSQGWGQGNSYEQYF. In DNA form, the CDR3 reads TGCGCCAGCAGCCAAGGGTGGGGGCAGGGGAACTCCTACGAGCAGTACTTC.

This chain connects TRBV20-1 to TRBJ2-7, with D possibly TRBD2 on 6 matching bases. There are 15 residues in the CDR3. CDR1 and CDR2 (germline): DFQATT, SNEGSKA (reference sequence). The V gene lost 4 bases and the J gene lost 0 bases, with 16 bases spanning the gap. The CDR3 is CSATSTGTLSYEQYF. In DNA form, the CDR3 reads TGCAGTGCTACTTCAACCGGGACTCTCTCCTACGAGCAGTACTTC.

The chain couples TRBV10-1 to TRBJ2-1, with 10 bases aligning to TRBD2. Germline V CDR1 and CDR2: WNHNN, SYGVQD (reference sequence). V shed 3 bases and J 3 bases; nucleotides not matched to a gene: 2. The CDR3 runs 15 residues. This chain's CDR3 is CASSDQRGGYNEQFF. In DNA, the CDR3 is TGCGCCAGCAGTGACCAGCGGGGGGGCTACAATGAGCAGTTCTTC.

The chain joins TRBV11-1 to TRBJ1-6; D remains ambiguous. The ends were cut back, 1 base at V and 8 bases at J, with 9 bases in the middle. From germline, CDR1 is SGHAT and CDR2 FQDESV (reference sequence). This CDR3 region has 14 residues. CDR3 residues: CASSLDSWDSPLHF. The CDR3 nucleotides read TGTGCCAGCAGCTTAGACAGTTGGGATTCACCCCTCCACTTT.

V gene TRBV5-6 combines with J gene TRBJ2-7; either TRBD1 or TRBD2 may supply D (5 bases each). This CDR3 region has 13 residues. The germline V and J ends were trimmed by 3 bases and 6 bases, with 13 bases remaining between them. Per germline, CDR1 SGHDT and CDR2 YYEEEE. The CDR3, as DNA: TGTGCCAGCAGCTGGGACGGCCGGGGCGAGCAGTACTTC. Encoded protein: CASSWDGRGEQYF.

The CDR3: CASSLGLAGWDEQYF. Here the CDR3 DNA reads TGTGCCAGCAGCCTGGGACTAGCGGGGTGGGACGAGCAGTACTTC. The chain is built from TRBV7-6 and TRBJ2-7; 13 nucleotides agree with TRBD2. The CDR3 has 15 residues. The germline CDR1 and CDR2 sequences are SGHVS and FNYEAQ. Losses at the gene ends were 5 bases for V and 5 bases for J; bases not matched to a gene: 6.

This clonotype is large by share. In DNA, the CDR3 is TGTGCCAGCAGCTTAGATAGGACGAATTCACCCCTCCACTTT. As protein: CASSLDRTNSPLHF. This rearrangement joins TRBV7-9 to TRBJ1-6; D unclear. In germline, CDR1 is SEHNR, CDR2 FQNEAQ (reference sequence). This CDR3 region has 14 residues. V was clipped by 1 base and J by 7 bases, with 8 bases between them.

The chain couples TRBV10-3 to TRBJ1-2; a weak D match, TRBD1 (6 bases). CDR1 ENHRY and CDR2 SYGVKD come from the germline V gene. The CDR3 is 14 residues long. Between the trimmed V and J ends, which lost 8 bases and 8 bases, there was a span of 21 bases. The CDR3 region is CAIAEVVQGGGYTF. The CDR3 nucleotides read TGTGCCATCGCTGAAGTGGTACAGGGAGGGGGCTACACCTTC.